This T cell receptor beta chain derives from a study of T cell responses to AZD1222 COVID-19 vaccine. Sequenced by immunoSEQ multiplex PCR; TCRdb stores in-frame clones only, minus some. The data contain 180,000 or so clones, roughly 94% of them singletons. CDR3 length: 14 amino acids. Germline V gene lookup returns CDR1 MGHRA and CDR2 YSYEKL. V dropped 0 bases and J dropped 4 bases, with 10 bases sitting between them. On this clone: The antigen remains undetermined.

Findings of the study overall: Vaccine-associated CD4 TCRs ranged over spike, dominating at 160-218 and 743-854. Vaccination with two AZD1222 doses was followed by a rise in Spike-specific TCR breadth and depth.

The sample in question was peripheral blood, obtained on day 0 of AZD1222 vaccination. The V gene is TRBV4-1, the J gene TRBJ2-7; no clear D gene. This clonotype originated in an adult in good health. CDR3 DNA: TGCGCCAGCAGCCAAGATAGTTTCGGGTACGAGCAGTACTTC. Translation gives CASSQDSFGYEQYF.